The rows below give T cell receptor beta chains drawn from one sample of a study of PD-L1 blockade in urothelial cancer. Produced via immunoSEQ multiplex PCR; TCRdb's table is partial and in-frame only. The sample lists approximately 30,000 clones; 75% to 90% were seen once. The material sequenced was PBMCs, taken around atezolizumab (anti-PD-L1) treatment. The receptors stem from a man aged 45-65 years with urothelial cancer. Each CDR3 is given with its conserved first and last residue. Each record gives: J gene, D gene, V gene, clone size, CDR3 DNA, CDR3 protein. D genes are given only for firm matches. Size is omitted from some rows. Given values are once, few, many or a class for expanded clones.

J: TRBJ1-1
D: .
V: TRBV29-1
size: .
DNA: TGCAGCGTCAGCAGGGACAAGAACACTGAAGCTTTCTTT
CDR3: CSVSRDKNTEAFF

J: TRBJ2-5
D: TRBD1
V: TRBV7-9
size: .
DNA: TGTGCCAGCAGTTCATCAGGGGGCGAGACCCAGTACTTC
CDR3: CASSSSGGETQYF

J: TRBJ1-1
D: .
V: TRBV5-4
size: once
DNA: TGTGCCAGCAGCTGGGGGGGGGCCACTGAAGCTTTCTTT
CDR3: CASSWGGATEAFF

J: TRBJ1-3
D: TRBD1
V: TRBV10-3
size: .
DNA: TGTGCCATCAGGGGACAGGGACGGAGCTCTGGAAACACCATATATTTT
CDR3: CAIRGQGRSSGNTIYF

J: TRBJ2-2
D: .
V: TRBV4-1
size: few
DNA: TGCGCCAGCAGCCGGGGACACCCGCCAATTAACACCGGGGAGCTGTTTTTT
CDR3: CASSRGHPPINTGELFF

J: TRBJ2-3
D: TRBD2
V: TRBV5-1
size: .
DNA: TGCGCCAGCAGCTTGATCCCTAGCGGAACTAGCACAGATACGCAGTATTTT
CDR3: CASSLIPSGTSTDTQYF

J: TRBJ1-4
D: .
V: TRBV6-5
size: .
DNA: TGTGCCAGCAGTTACACCCAGACTAATGAAAAACTGTTTTTT
CDR3: CASSYTQTNEKLFF

J: TRBJ1-5
D: TRBD1
V: TRBV6-5
size: .
DNA: TGTGCCAGCAGGACAGGGGGCGGGAGCAATCAGCCCCAGCATTTT
CDR3: CASRTGGGSNQPQHF

J: TRBJ2-3
D: .
V: TRBV25-1
size: .
DNA: TGTGCCAGCGGAAAGGGACAAGATACGCAGTATTTT
CDR3: CASGKGQDTQYF

J: TRBJ2-5
D: .
V: TRBV2
size: .
DNA: TGTGCCAGCGGGAATGAGGGGGTGAGGTCGGAGACCCAGTACTTC
CDR3: CASGNEGVRSETQYF

J: TRBJ1-2
D: TRBD1
V: TRBV7-3
size: .
DNA: TGTGCCAGCAGCAGACAGGGGAACCAGAACTATGGCTACACCTTC
CDR3: CASSRQGNQNYGYTF

J: TRBJ2-2
D: TRBD2
V: TRBV28
size: medium-sized
DNA: TGTGCCAGCAGTTTGAGCGGGGGGGCCTCCGGGGAGCTGTTTTTT
CDR3: CASSLSGGASGELFF

J: TRBJ2-5
D: TRBD2
V: TRBV7-2
size: .
DNA: TGTGCCAGCGCTCTGGTAGCGGGGGGGCGAGAGACCCAGTACTTC
CDR3: CASALVAGGRETQYF

J: TRBJ1-3
D: TRBD1
V: TRBV19
size: .
DNA: TGTGCCACCAACGGGGACAGGTACTCTGGAAACACCATATATTTT
CDR3: CATNGDRYSGNTIYF

J: TRBJ2-1
D: TRBD2
V: TRBV19
size: .
DNA: TGTGCCAGTAGTATAGGTCTCGGAGCGGGAGGGCGCAATGAGCAGTTCTTC
CDR3: CASSIGLGAGGRNEQFF

J: TRBJ2-1
D: .
V: TRBV4-1
size: .
DNA: TGCGCCAGCAGCCAAGGGCTGGGAGGATCCTACAATGAGCAGTTCTTC
CDR3: CASSQGLGGSYNEQFF

J: TRBJ2-7
D: .
V: TRBV15
size: .
DNA: TGTGCCACCAGCAGGAGACTTCAAAACTACGAGCAGTACTTC
CDR3: CATSRRLQNYEQYF

J: TRBJ1-2
D: .
V: TRBV18
size: .
DNA: TGTGCCAGCTCACCCATCCCTCCCGGGGATTGGACTAACTATGGCTACACCTTC
CDR3: CASSPIPPGDWTNYGYTF

J: TRBJ2-3
D: TRBD2
V: TRBV6-5
size: .
DNA: TGTGCCAGCAGTCCAGGACTAGCAACAGATACGCAGTATTTT
CDR3: CASSPGLATDTQYF

J: TRBJ2-1
D: TRBD2
V: TRBV5-4
size: .
DNA: TGTGCCAGCAGCGACGGGGGGGCAACTTATGAGCAGTTCTTC
CDR3: CASSDGGATYEQFF

J: TRBJ2-2
D: .
V: TRBV2
size: once
DNA: TGTGCCAGCAGTGAAGGGCTTAACACCGGGGAGCTGTTTTTT
CDR3: CASSEGLNTGELFF

J: TRBJ2-2
D: .
V: TRBV12-5
size: .
DNA: TGTGCTAGTGGTTTGGTACTCGACAGCAACACCGGGGAGCTGTTTTTT
CDR3: CASGLVLDSNTGELFF

J: TRBJ2-5
D: TRBD1
V: TRBV4-2
size: .
DNA: TGTGCCAGCAGCCATCCCGGGACAGGGGAGGGGGAAGAGACCCAGTACTTC
CDR3: CASSHPGTGEGEETQYF

J: TRBJ2-5
D: TRBD2
V: TRBV27
size: .
DNA: TGTGCCAGCAGTTCGCGGACTAGCGGAGATCAAGAGACCCAGTACTTC
CDR3: CASSSRTSGDQETQYF

J: TRBJ1-5
D: TRBD1
V: TRBV30
size: .
DNA: TGTGCCTGGAGTGTACAAGGGACAGGGTTCTACCAGCCCCAGCATTTT
CDR3: CAWSVQGTGFYQPQHF

J: TRBJ2-1
D: .
V: TRBV29-1
size: .
DNA: TGCAGCGTTGGATTTGTGGGGGGGCAAGAGCAGTTCTTC
CDR3: CSVGFVGGQEQFF

J: TRBJ1-4
D: TRBD1
V: TRBV5-8
size: .
DNA: TGTGCCAGCAGCGCTAGACAGGGTTCTAATGAAAAACTGTTTTTT
CDR3: CASSARQGSNEKLFF

J: TRBJ2-1
D: TRBD2
V: TRBV9
size: .
DNA: TGTGCCAGCAGCCCAGGGACTAGCGGCTACAATGAGCAGTTCTTC
CDR3: CASSPGTSGYNEQFF

J: TRBJ1-1
D: .
V: TRBV5-1
size: few
DNA: TGCGCCAGCAGCTTGGCGGGGATTTGGTTGAACACTGAAGCTTTCTTT
CDR3: CASSLAGIWLNTEAFF

J: TRBJ1-2
D: .
V: TRBV12-5
size: .
DNA: TGTGCTAGTCTCCACCCGCCGGCAGGTGGCTATGGCTACACCTTC
CDR3: CASLHPPAGGYGYTF

J: TRBJ2-3
D: TRBD2
V: TRBV7-2
size: .
DNA: TGTGCCAGCAGCTTAGCCCCTCTAGCGGGGGGACGCACAGATACGCAGTATTTT
CDR3: CASSLAPLAGGRTDTQYF

J: TRBJ1-2
D: .
V: TRBV4-1
size: .
DNA: TGCGCCAGCAGCCAAGGACTAACAGAGAACTATGGCTACACCTTC
CDR3: CASSQGLTENYGYTF

J: TRBJ1-1
D: TRBD1
V: TRBV6-5
size: .
DNA: TGTGCCAGCAGGGACAGGGCGAGAACTGAAGCTTTCTTT
CDR3: CASRDRARTEAFF

J: TRBJ1-5
D: .
V: TRBV15
size: .
DNA: TGTGCCACCAGCCTCCCTCATCGGGACATCCATTTT
CDR3: CATSLPHRDIHF

J: TRBJ2-2
D: .
V: TRBV5-1
size: .
DNA: TGCGCCAGCAGCTTGGAATCAGGGGAGCTGTTTTTT
CDR3: CASSLESGELFF

J: TRBJ2-1
D: TRBD2
V: TRBV6-4
size: .
DNA: TGTGCCAGCAGCGAGGTGGGCGGGAGTGGCAATGAGCAGTTCTTC
CDR3: CASSEVGGSGNEQFF

J: TRBJ1-5
D: .
V: TRBV2
size: .
DNA: TGTGCCAGCAGTGAACAGGGGCGAGGGAATCAGCCCCAGCATTTT
CDR3: CASSEQGRGNQPQHF

J: TRBJ1-1
D: .
V: TRBV10-1
size: medium-sized
DNA: TGCGCCAGCAGCCCCCACAGGGACCACACTGAAGCTTTCTTT
CDR3: CASSPHRDHTEAFF

J: TRBJ2-7
D: .
V: TRBV6-5
size: once
DNA: TGTGCCAGCAGCCCGGACAGAGCAAACTCCTACGAGCAGTACTTC
CDR3: CASSPDRANSYEQYF

J: TRBJ2-6
D: .
V: TRBV7-2
size: .
DNA: TGTGCCAGCAGCTACCGAGGCTATAGCTCTGGGGCCAACGTCCTGACTTTC
CDR3: CASSYRGYSSGANVLTF

J: TRBJ1-3
D: TRBD1
V: TRBV6-6
size: .
DNA: TGTGCCAGCGACGTGTTACAGGGGGGCTCTGGAAACACCATATATTTT
CDR3: CASDVLQGGSGNTIYF

J: TRBJ2-5
D: TRBD2
V: TRBV9
size: .
DNA: TGTGCCAGCAGCGTAGGTCCGGGAGCGGGAAAGACCCAGTACTTC
CDR3: CASSVGPGAGKTQYF

J: TRBJ2-3
D: TRBD2
V: TRBV7-3
size: .
DNA: TGTGCCAGCAGCTTAGGGTCTGAGCGGGAACCCACAGATACGCAGTATTTT
CDR3: CASSLGSEREPTDTQYF

J: TRBJ2-3
D: TRBD2
V: TRBV6-4
size: few
DNA: TGTGCCAGCAGTGCCACTAGCGGGAGGTCAGATACGCAGTATTTT
CDR3: CASSATSGRSDTQYF

J: TRBJ2-1
D: TRBD1
V: TRBV5-1
size: .
DNA: TGCGCCAGCAGCTTGGGGGTAGGGGGCAGGCACAATGAGCAGTTCTTC
CDR3: CASSLGVGGRHNEQFF

J: TRBJ2-7
D: TRBD1
V: TRBV5-1
size: .
DNA: TGCGCCAGCAGCTTACAGGGGGAGGTCGAGCAGTACTTC
CDR3: CASSLQGEVEQYF

J: TRBJ2-2
D: .
V: TRBV5-5
size: .
DNA: TGTGCCAGCAGCACTATGGGGAACACCGGGGAGCTGTTTTTT
CDR3: CASSTMGNTGELFF

J: TRBJ1-3
D: TRBD1
V: TRBV28
size: .
DNA: TGTGCCAGCAGTTTTGCGGGGACAGGGAGCTGGAACACCATATATTTT
CDR3: CASSFAGTGSWNTIYF

J: TRBJ2-2
D: .
V: TRBV5-1
size: once
DNA: TGCGCCAGCAAGACGGTCCGGGCGAACACCGGGGAGCTGTTTTTT
CDR3: CASKTVRANTGELFF

J: TRBJ2-1
D: TRBD1
V: TRBV29-1
size: .
DNA: TGCAGCGCTTCGAACCGTGGGACAGCCAATGAGCAGTTCTTC
CDR3: CSASNRGTANEQFF

J: TRBJ1-2
D: TRBD1
V: TRBV28
size: .
DNA: TGTGCCAGCAGTTTAGGCGGGCGGGGCAGGGGGCATGGCTACACCTTC
CDR3: CASSLGGRGRGHGYTF

J: TRBJ2-1
D: .
V: TRBV16
size: few
DNA: TGTGCCAGCAGCCAATCTCGCTACAATGAGCAGTTCTTC
CDR3: CASSQSRYNEQFF

J: TRBJ2-3
D: .
V: TRBV6-6
size: once
DNA: TGTGCCAGCAGCCCCCGAGATACGCAGTATTTT
CDR3: CASSPRDTQYF

J: TRBJ2-5
D: TRBD1
V: TRBV28
size: .
DNA: TGTGCCAGCGGGATCGCAGGGGGCAGAGAGACCCAGTACTTC
CDR3: CASGIAGGRETQYF

J: TRBJ2-4
D: TRBD2
V: TRBV5-5
size: .
DNA: TGTGCCAGCAGCCGCGGGGGGAACATTCAGTACTTC
CDR3: CASSRGGNIQYF